This entry is about one TCR beta chain. The entry originates in a study of shared T cell receptors in the human thymus. TCRdb keeps only in-frame clones here, not all; method: immunoSEQ multiplex PCR. The sample comprises about 660,000 clones, approximately 88% of which are singletons, and 0.0095% to 0.011% rests with the top ten. CDR3 size: 11 residues. Per the germline V gene, CDR1 is MNHNS and CDR2 is SASEGT. V was clipped by 4 bases and J by 10 bases, with 8 bases between them. The same data also contributed to another study, on human thymus T cells. That paper states: Resections obtained during corrective heart surgery supplied the thymus tissue.

Specimen: thymocytes. This sequence originates from a boy in the first two years of life with a congenital heart defect. This sequence joins TRBV6-1 and TRBJ2-1; D is uncertain. CDR3 sequence (DNA): TGTGCCAGCAGTGGGCCCAGAGAGCAGTTCTTC. Translation gives CASSGPREQFF.